This T cell receptor (beta chain) was found in a study of control samples from healthy donors and cancer patients. The trim removed 0 bases at V and 0 bases at J, leaving 12 bases unmatched. The germline gives CDR1 SGDLS, CDR2 YYNGEE. This CDR3 is built from 18 residues. Profiled with immunoSEQ multiplex PCR; TCRdb holds only in-frame clones, not every one. Of 75,000 to 95,000 clones listed, 90% are singletons. This sequence joins TRBV9 and TRBJ2-7; 7 bases are a match to TRBD1. The clonotype comes from a woman aged 18-29 years in good health. Sequenced material: blood. The CDR3 region is CASSVGGWGQTSSYEQYF. The CDR3 nucleotides read TGTGCCAGCAGCGTAGGTGGGTGGGGACAGACGAGCTCCTACGAGCAGTACTTC. The entire variable domain, with the rest obtained from reference TRBV9 and TRBJ2-7, is as follows: DSGVTQTPKHLITATGQRVTLRCSPRSGDLSVYWYQQSLDQGLQFLIQYYNGEERAKGNILERFSAQQFPDLHSELNLSSLELGDSALYFCASSVGGWGQTSSYEQYFGPGTRLTVT.